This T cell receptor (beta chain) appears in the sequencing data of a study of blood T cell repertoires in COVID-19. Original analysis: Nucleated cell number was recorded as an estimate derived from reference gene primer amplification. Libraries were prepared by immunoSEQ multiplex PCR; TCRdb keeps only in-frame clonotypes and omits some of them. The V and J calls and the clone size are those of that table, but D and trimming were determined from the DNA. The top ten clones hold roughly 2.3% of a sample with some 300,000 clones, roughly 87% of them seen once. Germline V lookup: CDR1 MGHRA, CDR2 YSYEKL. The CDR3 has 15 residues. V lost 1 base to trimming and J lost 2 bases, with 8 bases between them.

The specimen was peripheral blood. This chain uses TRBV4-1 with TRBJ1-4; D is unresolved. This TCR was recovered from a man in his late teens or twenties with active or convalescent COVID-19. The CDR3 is CASSQVEQTNEKLFF. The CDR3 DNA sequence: TGCGCCAGCAGCCAAGTTGAACAGACTAATGAAAAACTGTTTTTT.